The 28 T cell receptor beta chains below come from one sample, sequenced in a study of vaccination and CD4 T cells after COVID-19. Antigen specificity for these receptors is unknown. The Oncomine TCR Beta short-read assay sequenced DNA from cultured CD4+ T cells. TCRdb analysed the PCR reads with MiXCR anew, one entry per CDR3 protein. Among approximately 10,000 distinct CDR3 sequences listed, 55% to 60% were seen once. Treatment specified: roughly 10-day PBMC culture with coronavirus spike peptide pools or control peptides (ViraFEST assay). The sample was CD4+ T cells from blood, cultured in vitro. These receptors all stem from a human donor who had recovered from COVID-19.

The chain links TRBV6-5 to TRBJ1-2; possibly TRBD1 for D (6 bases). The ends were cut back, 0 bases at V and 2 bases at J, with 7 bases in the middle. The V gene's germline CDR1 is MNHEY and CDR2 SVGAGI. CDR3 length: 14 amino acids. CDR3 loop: CASSYSGGNYGYTF. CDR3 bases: TGTGCCAGCAGTTACTCGGGGGGCAACTATGGCTACACCTTC.

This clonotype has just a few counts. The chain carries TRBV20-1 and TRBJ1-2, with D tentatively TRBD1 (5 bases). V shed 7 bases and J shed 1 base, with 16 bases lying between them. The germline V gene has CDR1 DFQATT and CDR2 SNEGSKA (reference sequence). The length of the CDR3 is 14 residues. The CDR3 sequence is CSVSELGGNYGYTF. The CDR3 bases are TGCAGTGTATCCGAACTCGGGGGTAACTATGGCTACACCTTC.

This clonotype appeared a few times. CDR3 protein: CSAPRTSGGDKETQYF. CDR3 DNA sequence: TGCAGTGCCCCCCGGACTAGCGGGGGAGATAAAGAGACCCAGTACTTC. This chain connects TRBV20-1 to TRBJ2-5, with 13 bases aligning to TRBD2. The CDR3 runs to 16 residues. V lost 6 bases and J lost 3; bases outside the gene matches: 10. Germline CDR1 and CDR2: DFQATT and SNEGSKA (reference sequence).

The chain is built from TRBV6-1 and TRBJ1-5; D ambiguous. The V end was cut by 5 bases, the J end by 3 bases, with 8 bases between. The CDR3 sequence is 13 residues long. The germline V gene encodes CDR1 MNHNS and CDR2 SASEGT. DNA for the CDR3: TGTGCCAGCAGTCCGAACTTCAATCAGCCCCAGCATTTT. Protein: CASSPNFNQPQHF.

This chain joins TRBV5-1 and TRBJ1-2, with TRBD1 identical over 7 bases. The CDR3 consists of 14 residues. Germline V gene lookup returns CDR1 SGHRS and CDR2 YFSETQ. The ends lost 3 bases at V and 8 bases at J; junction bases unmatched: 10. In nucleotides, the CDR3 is TGCGCCAGCAGCTCCGCGACAGGGACTCTCGGCTACACCTTC. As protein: CASSSATGTLGYTF.

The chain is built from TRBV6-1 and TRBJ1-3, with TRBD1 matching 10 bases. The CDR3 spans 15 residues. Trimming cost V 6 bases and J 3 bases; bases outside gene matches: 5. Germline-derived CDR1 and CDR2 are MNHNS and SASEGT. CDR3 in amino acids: CASRTGTGDGNTIYF. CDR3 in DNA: TGTGCCAGCAGAACAGGGACAGGGGATGGAAACACCATATATTTT.

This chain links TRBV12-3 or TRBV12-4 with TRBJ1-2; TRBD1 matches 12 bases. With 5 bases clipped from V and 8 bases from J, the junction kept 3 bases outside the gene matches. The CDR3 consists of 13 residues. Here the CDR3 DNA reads TGTGCCAGCAGTCCCGGGACAGGGGGCGGCTACACCTTC. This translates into CASSPGTGGGYTF.

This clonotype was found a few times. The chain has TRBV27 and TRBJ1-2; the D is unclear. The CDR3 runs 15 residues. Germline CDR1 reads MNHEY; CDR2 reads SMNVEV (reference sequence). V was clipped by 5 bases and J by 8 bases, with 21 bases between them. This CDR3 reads CASSPDRTVPWGYTF. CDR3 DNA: TGTGCCAGCAGTCCAGATCGGACCGTTCCCTGGGGCTACACCTTC.

CDR3 coding DNA: TGTGCCACCAGCAGAGATAAAGGAGGGAACACTGAAGCTTTCTTT. It encodes CATSRDKGGNTEAFF. This chain links TRBV15 with TRBJ1-1; no reliable D call. The germline CDR1 and CDR2 sequences are LNHNV and YYDKDF (reference sequence). Trimming shortened V by 0 bases and J by 1 base, and 9 bases separated the two germline ends. The CDR3 runs 15 residues.

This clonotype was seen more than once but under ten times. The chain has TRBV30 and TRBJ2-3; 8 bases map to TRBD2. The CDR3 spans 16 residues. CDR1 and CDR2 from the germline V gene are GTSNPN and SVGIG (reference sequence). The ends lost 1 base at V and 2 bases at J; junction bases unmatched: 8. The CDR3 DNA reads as TGTGCCTGGAGTGCGGGGGGGCCCGGATACACAGATACGCAGTATTTT. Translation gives CAWSAGGPGYTDTQYF.

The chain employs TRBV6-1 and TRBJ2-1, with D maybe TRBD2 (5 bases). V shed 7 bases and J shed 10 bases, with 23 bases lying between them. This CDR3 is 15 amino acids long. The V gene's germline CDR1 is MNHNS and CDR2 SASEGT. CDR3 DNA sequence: TGTGCCAGCAACCCGCCGGGGAGCGGTCCGACCGAGCAGTTCTTC. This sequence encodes CASNPPGSGPTEQFF.

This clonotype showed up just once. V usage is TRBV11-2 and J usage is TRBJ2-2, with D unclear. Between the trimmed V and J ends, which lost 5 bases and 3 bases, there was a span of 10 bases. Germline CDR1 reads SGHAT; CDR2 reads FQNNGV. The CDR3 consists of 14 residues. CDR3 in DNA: TGTGCCAGCAGCGCTAGATGGGACACCGGGGAGCTGTTTTTT. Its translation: CASSARWDTGELFF.

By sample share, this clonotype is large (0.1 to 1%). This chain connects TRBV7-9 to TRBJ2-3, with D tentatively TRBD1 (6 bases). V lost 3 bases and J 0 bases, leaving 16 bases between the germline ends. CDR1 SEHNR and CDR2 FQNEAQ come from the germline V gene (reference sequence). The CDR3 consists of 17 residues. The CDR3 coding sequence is TGTGCCAGCAGCTTCCACTTCCGGGACACCAGCACAGATACGCAGTATTTT. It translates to CASSFHFRDTSTDTQYF.

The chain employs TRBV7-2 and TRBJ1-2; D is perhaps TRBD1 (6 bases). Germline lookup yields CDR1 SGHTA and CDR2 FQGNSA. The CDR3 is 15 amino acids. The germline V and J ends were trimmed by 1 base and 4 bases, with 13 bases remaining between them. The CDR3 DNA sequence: TGTGCCAGCAGCTTAGTTTCGGGGGCGGGCTATGGCTACACCTTC. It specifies CASSLVSGAGYGYTF.

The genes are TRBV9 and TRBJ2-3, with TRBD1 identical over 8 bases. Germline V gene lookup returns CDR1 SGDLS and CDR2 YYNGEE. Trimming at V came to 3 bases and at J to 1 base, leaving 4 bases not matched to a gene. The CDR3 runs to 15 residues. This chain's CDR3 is CASSADRVGTDTQYF. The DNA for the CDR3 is TGTGCCAGCAGCGCGGACAGGGTAGGCACAGATACGCAGTATTTT. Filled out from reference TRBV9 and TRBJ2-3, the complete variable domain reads DSGVTQTPKHLITATGQRVTLRCSPRSGDLSVYWYQQSLDQGLQFLIQYYNGEERAKGNILERFSAQQFPDLHSELNLSSLELGDSALYFCASSADRVGTDTQYFGPGTRLTVL.

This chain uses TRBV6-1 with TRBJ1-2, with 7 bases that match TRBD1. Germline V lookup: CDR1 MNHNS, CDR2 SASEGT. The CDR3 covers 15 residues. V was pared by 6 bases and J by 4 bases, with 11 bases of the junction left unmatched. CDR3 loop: CASSKLTGVGYGYTF. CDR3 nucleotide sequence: TGTGCCAGCAGCAAACTAACAGGGGTCGGCTATGGCTACACCTTC.

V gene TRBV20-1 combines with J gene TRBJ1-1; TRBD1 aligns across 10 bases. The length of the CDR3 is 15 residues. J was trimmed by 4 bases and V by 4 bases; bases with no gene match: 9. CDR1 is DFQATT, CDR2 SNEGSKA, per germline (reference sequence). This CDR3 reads CSATRDRGASTEAFF. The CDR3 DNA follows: TGCAGTGCTACACGGGACAGGGGAGCGTCCACTGAAGCTTTCTTT.

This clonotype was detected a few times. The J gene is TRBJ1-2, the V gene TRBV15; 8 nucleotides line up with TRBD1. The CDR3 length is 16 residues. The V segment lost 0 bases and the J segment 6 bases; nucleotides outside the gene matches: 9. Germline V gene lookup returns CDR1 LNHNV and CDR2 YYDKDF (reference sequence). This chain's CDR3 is CATSRDLAGGLDGYTF. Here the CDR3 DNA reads TGTGCCACCAGCAGAGATCTCGCAGGGGGCTTGGATGGCTACACCTTC. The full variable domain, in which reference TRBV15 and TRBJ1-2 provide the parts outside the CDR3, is DAMVIQNPRYQVTQFGKPVTLSCSQTLNHNVMYWYQQKSSQAPKLLFHYYDKDFNNEADTPDNFQSRRPNTSFCFLDIRSPGLGDTAMYLCATSRDLAGGLDGYTFGSGTRLTVV.

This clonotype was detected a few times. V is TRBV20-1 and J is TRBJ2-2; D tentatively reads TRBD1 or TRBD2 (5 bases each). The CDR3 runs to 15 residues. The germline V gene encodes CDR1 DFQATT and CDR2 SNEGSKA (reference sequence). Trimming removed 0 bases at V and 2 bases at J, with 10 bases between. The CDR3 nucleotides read TGCAGTGCTAGAGAGGGACGGACCAACACCGGGGAGCTGTTTTTT. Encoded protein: CSAREGRTNTGELFF.

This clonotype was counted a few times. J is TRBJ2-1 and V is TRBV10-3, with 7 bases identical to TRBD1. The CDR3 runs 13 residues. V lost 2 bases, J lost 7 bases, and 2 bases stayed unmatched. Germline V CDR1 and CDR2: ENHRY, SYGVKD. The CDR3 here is CAISERGQNEQFF. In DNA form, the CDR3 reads TGTGCCATCAGTGAGAGGGGACAGAATGAGCAGTTCTTC.

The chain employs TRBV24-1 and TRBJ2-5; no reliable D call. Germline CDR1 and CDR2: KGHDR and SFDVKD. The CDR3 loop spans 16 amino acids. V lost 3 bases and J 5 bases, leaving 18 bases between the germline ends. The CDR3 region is CATSDPLGQARETQYF. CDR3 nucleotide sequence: TGTGCCACCAGTGATCCCCTGGGCCAGGCGCGCGAGACCCAGTACTTC.

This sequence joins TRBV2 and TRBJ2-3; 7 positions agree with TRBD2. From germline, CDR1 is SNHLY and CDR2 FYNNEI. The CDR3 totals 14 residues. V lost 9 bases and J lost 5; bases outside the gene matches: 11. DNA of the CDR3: TGTGCCAGTGGACTGGCGGGAGATCGAGATACGCAGTATTTT. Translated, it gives CASGLAGDRDTQYF.

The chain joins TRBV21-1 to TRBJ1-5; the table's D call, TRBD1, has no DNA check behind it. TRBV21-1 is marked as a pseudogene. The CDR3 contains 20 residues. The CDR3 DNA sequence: TGTGCCAGCAGCAAAGTCGACGGCCATGGACAGGGATATAGCAATCAGCCCCAGCATTTT. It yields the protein CASSKVDGHGQGYSNQPQHF.

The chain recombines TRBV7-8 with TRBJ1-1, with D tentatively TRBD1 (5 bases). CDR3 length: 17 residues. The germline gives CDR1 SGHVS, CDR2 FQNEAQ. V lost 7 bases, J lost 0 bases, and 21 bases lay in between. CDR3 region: CASTPPGRLNLNTEAFF. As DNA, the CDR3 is TGTGCCAGCACCCCACCGGGACGGCTAAACTTGAACACTGAAGCTTTCTTT. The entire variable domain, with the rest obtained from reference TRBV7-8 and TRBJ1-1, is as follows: GAGVSQSPRYKVAKRGQDVALRCDPISGHVSLFWYQQALGQGPEFLTYFQNEAQLDKSGLPSDRFFAERPEGSVSTLKIQRTQQEDSAVYLCASTPPGRLNLNTEAFFGQGTRLTVV.

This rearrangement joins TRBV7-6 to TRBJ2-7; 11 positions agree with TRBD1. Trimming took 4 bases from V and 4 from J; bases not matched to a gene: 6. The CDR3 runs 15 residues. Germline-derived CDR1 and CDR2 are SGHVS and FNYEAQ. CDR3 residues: CASSYRDRGIYEQYF. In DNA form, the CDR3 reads TGTGCCAGCAGCTACCGGGACAGGGGGATTTACGAGCAGTACTTC.

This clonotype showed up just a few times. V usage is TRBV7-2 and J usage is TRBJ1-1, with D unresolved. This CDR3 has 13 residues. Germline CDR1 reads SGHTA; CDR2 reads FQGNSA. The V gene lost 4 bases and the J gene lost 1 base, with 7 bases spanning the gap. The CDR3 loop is CASSSDANTEAFF. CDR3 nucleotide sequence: TGTGCCAGCAGCTCGGACGCGAACACTGAAGCTTTCTTT.

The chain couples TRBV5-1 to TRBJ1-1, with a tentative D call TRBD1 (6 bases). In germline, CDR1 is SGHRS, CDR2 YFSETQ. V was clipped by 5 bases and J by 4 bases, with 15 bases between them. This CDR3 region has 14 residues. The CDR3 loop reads CASRDTTGFTEAFF. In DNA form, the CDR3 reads TGCGCCAGCAGGGATACGACAGGCTTCACTGAAGCTTTCTTT.

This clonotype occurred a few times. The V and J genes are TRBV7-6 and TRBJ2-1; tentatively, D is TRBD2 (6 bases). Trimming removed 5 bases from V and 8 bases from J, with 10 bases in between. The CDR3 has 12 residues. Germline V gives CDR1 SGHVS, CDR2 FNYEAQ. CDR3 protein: CASSPLAHEQFF. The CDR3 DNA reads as TGTGCCAGCAGCCCACTAGCCCATGAGCAGTTCTTC.